The clone carrying this T cell receptor (beta chain) was recorded at least ten times. Its antigen is unidentified. CDR3 regions were amplified by Arm-PCR using iRepertoire HTBI primers to build TCR beta libraries. TCRdb reprocessed the multiplex PCR reads via MiXCR and lists one record per CDR3 protein. In the table there are around 500,000 distinct CDR3 sequences, about 16% of which are singletons. The data stem from a study of regulatory T cells in long-lasting Graves disease. General study findings and limits: Newly diagnosed Graves' patients had higher TCR diversity than persistent ones. New patients shared fewer public clonotypes (about 1,000) than persistent patients did (approximately 2,700).

Time point reported: newly diagnosed GD, antithyroid drugs for less than 3 months. PBMC-derived RNA was used for the TCR library. The germline V and J ends were trimmed by 4 bases and 2 bases, with 13 bases remaining between them. This CDR3 comprises 15 residues. Germline CDR1 KGHDR, CDR2 SFDVKD. These same data were also listed under a study on T cells in Graves' hyperthyroidism and ophthalmopathy.

This specimen was peripheral blood mononuclear cells (PBMCs), taken at new diagnosis, from a patient treated with antithyroid drugs. The chain employs TRBV24-1 and TRBJ1-2; D may be TRBD1 (5 bases). This receptor was obtained from a woman in her forties or fifties with Graves disease. The CDR3 sequence: CATSEAGRRNYGYTF. CDR3 DNA sequence: TGTGCCACCAGTGAGGCGGGACGCAGGAACTATGGCTACACCTTC.